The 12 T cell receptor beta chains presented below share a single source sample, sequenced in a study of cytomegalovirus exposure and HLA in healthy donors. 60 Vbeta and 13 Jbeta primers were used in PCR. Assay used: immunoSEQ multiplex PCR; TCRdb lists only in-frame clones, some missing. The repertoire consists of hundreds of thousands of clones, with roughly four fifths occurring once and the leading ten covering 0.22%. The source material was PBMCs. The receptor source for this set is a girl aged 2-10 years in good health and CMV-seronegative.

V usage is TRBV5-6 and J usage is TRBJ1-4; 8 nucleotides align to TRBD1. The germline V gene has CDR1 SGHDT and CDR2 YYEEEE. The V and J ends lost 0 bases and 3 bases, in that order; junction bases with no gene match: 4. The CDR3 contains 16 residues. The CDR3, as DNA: TGTGCCAGCAGCTTGGGGCAGGGGGCGGCTAATGAAAAACTGTTTTTT. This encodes CASSLGQGAANEKLFF.

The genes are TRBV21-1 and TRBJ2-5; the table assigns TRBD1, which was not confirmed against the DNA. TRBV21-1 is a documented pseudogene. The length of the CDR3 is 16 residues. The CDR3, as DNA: TGTGCCAGCAGGACACAACTACAGGGGGCAGGGGAGACCCAGTACTTC. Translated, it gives CASRTQLQGAGETQYF.

The CDR3 coding sequence is TGTGCCAGCAAGAGCGGGGGGGCGATTAACGCAGATACGCAGTATTTT. This gives the protein CASKSGGAINADTQYF. The gene calls are TRBV5-4 and TRBJ2-3; the match to TRBD2 covers 10 bases. The CDR3 contains 16 residues. The V and J ends lost 6 bases and 4 bases, in that order; junction bases with no gene match: 11. Germline lookup yields CDR1 SGHNT and CDR2 YYREEE (reference sequence).

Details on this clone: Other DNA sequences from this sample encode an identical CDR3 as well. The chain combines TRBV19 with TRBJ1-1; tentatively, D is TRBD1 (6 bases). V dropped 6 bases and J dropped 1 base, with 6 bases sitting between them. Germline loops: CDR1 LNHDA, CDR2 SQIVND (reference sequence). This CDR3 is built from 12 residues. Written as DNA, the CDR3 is TGTGCCAGTAGGACAGGGAACACTGAAGCTTTCTTT. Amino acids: CASRTGNTEAFF.

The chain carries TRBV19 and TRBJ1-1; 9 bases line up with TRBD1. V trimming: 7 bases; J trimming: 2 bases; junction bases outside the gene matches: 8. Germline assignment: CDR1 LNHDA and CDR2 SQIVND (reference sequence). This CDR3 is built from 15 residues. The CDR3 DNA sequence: TGTGCCAGTAATCCCCCGGGACAGGGCAACACTGAAGCTTTCTTT. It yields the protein CASNPPGQGNTEAFF.

CDR3 nucleotide sequence: TGTGCCAGCAGCTCAGGGGGCACCGGTCGAGAGACCCAGTACTTC. The encoded protein is CASSSGGTGRETQYF. The chain combines TRBV5-4 with TRBJ2-5; 8 positions match TRBD1. The ends lost 3 bases at V and 4 bases at J; junction bases unmatched: 8. Germline V lookup: CDR1 SGHNT, CDR2 YYREEE (reference sequence). The CDR3 covers 15 residues.

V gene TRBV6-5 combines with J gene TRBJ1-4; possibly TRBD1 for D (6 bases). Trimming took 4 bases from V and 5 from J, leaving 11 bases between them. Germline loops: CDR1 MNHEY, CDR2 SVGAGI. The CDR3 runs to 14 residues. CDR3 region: CASSSGQSNEKLFF. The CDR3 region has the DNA TGTGCCAGCAGTTCAGGACAGTCAAATGAAAAACTGTTTTTT.

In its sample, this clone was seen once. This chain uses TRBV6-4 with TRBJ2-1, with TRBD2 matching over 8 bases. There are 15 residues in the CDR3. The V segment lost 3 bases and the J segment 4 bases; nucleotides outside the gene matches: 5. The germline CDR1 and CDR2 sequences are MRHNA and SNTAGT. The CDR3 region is CASSEVSGTYNEQFF. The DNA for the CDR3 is TGTGCCAGCAGTGAGGTTAGCGGGACATACAATGAGCAGTTCTTC.

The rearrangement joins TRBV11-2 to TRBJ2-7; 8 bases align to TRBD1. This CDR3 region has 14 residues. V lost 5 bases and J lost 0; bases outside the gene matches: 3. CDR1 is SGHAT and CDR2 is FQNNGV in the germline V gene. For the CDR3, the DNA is TGTGCCAGCAGCCCCGGGACAGGCTCCTACGAGCAGTACTTC. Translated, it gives CASSPGTGSYEQYF.

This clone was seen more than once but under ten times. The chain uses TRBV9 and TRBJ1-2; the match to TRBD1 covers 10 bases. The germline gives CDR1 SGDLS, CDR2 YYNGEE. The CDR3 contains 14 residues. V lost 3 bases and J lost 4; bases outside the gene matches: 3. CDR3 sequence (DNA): TGTGCCAGCAGCGGGGGACAGGGGTTCTATGGCTACACCTTC. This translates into CASSGGQGFYGYTF.

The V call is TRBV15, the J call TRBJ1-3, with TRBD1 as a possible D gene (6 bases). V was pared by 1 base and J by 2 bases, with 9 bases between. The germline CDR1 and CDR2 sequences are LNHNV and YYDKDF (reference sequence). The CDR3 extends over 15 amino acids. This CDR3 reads CATSRVAGAGNTIYF. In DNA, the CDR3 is TGTGCCACCAGCAGAGTGGCAGGGGCTGGAAACACCATATATTTT.

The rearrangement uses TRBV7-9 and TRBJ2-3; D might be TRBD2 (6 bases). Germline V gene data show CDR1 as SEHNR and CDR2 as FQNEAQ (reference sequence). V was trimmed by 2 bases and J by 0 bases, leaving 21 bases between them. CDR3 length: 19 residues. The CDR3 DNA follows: TGTGCCAGCAGCTTACTTGCCCCCCGAGGGGACTGGAGCACAGATACGCAGTATTTT. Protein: CASSLLAPRGDWSTDTQYF. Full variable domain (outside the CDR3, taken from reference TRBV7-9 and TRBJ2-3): DTGVSQNPRHKITKRGQNVTFRCDPISEHNRLYWYRQTLGQGPEFLTYFQNEAQLEKSRLLSDRFSAERPKGSFSTLEIQRTEQGDSAMYLCASSLLAPRGDWSTDTQYFGPGTRLTVL.